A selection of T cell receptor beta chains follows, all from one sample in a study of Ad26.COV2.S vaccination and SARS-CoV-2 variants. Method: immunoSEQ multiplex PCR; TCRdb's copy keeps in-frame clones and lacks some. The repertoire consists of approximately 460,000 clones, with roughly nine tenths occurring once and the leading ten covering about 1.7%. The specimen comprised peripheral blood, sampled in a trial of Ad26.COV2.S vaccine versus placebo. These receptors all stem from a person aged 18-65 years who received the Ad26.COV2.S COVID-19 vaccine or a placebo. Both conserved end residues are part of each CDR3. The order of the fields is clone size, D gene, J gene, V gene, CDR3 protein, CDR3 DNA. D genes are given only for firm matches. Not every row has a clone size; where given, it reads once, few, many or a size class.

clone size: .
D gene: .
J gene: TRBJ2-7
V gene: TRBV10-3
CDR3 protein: CAIADTGATYEQYF
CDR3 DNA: TGTGCCATCGCCGATACGGGGGCTACCTACGAGCAGTACTTC

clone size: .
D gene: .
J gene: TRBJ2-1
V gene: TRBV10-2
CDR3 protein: CASSESKNVGSSYNEQFF
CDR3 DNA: TGCGCCAGCAGTGAGTCGAAAAACGTCGGGAGCTCCTACAATGAGCAGTTCTTC

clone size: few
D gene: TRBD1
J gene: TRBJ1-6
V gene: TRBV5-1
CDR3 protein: CASSLRDRGSPLHF
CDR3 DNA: TGCGCCAGCAGCTTGCGGGACAGGGGTTCACCCCTCCACTTT

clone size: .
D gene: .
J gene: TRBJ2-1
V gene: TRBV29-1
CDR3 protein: CSVGVRGPPYNEQFF
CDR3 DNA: TGCAGCGTTGGGGTCCGGGGGCCCCCCTACAATGAGCAGTTCTTC

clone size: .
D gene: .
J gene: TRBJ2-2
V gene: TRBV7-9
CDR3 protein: CASTSGGGELFF
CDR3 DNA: TGTGCCAGCACCTCCGGGGGAGGGGAGCTGTTTTTT

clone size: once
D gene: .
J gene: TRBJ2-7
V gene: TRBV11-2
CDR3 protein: CASSLDRGPIYEQYF
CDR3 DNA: TGTGCCAGCAGCTTAGATCGGGGTCCAATCTACGAGCAGTACTTC

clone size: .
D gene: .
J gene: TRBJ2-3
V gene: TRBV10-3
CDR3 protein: CAISESRSIGFGTDTQYF
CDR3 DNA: TGTGCCATCAGTGAGTCCAGATCGATAGGGTTCGGCACAGATACGCAGTATTTT

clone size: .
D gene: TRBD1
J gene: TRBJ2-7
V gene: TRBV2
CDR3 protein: CASSGDGTVPSVEF
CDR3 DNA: TGTGCCAGCAGTGGAGACGGGACAGTCCCGAGTGTAGAGTTC

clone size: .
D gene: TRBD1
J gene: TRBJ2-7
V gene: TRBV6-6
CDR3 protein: CASSPPGQGISEQYF
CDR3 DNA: TGTGCCAGCAGCCCGCCGGGACAGGGAATATCCGAGCAGTACTTC

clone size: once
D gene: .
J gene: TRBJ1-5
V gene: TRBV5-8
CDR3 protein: CASSSPGWYGNQPQHF
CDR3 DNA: TGTGCCAGCAGCTCGCCGGGGTGGTATGGCAATCAGCCCCAGCATTTT

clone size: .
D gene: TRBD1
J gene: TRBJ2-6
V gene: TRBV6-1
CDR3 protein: CASSEVVWVRGRSGANVLTF
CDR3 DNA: TGTGCCAGCAGTGAAGTGGTCTGGGTCAGGGGGCGATCTGGGGCCAACGTCCTGACTTTC

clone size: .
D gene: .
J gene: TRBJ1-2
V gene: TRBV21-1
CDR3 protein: CASSTTGTGDYGYTF
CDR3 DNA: TGTGCCAGCAGCACGACCGGGACAGGGGACTATGGCTACACCTTC

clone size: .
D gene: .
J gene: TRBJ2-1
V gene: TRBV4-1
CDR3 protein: CASSQEGPRDEQFF
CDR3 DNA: TGCGCCAGCAGCCAAGAGGGCCCGAGGGATGAGCAGTTCTTC

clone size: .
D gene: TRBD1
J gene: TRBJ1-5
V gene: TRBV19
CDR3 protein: CAGGQGHNQPQHF
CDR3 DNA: TGTGCCGGGGGACAGGGACACAATCAGCCCCAGCATTTT

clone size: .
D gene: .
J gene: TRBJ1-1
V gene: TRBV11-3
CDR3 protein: CASSLDGTDFGRDGAFF
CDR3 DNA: TGTGCCAGCAGCTTAGACGGGACCGACTTCGGGAGGGATGGCGCTTTCTTT

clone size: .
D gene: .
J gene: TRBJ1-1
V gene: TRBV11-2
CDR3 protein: CASSFQGGSGTEAFF
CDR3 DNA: TGTGCCAGCAGCTTCCAAGGGGGGTCGGGCACTGAAGCTTTCTTT

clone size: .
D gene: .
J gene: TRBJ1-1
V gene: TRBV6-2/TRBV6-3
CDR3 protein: CASSYSMVGNTEAFF
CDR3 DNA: TGTGCCAGCAGTTACTCGATGGTAGGGAACACTGAAGCTTTCTTT

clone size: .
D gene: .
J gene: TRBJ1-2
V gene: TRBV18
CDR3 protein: CASSQVGVDGYTF
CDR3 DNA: TGTGCCAGCTCACAGGTCGGGGTTGATGGCTACACCTTC

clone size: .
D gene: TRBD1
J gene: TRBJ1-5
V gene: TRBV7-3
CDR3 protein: CASSHRDRAIYSNQPQHF
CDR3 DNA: TGTGCCAGCAGCCACCGGGACAGGGCGATTTATAGCAATCAGCCCCAGCATTTT

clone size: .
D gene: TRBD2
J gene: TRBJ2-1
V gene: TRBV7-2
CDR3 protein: CASSSSGGANEQFF
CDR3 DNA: TGTGCCAGCAGCTCCAGCGGGGGGGCGAATGAGCAGTTCTTC

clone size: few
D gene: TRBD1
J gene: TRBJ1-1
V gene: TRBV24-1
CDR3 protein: CATGDRGYTEAFF
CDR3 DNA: TGTGCCACCGGGGACAGGGGATACACTGAAGCTTTCTTT

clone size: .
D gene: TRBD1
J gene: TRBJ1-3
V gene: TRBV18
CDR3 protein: CASSPVGDSYWRGNTIYF
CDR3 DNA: TGTGCCAGCTCACCGGTCGGGGACAGCTACTGGCGTGGAAACACCATATATTTT

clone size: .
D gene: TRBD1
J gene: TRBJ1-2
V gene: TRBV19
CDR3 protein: CASIGTGGAPGYGYTF
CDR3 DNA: TGTGCCAGTATTGGAACAGGGGGCGCCCCGGGCTATGGCTACACCTTC

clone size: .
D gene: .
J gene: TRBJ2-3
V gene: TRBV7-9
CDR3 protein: CASSPARSDMQYF
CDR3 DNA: TGTGCCAGCAGCCCCGCCCGGTCCGATATGCAGTATTTT

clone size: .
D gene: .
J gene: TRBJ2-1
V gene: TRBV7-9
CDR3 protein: CASSLRPQEGYNEQFF
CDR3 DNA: TGTGCCAGCAGCTTAAGGCCCCAGGAGGGATACAATGAGCAGTTCTTC

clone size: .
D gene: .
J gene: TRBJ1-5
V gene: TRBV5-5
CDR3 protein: CASSFAGTSNQPQHF
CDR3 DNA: TGTGCCAGCAGCTTCGCAGGGACGAGCAATCAGCCCCAGCATTTT

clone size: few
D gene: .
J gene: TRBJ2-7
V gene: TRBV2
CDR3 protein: CATGRGAYEQYF
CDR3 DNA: TGTGCCACCGGTAGGGGGGCCTACGAGCAGTACTTC

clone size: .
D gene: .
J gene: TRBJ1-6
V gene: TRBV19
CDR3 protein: CASSIWAGENSPLHF
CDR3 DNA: TGTGCCAGTAGTATATGGGCAGGCGAAAATTCACCCCTCCACTTT

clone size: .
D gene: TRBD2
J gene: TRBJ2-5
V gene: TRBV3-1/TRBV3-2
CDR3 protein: CASSRTSFEQETQYF
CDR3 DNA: TGTGCCAGCAGCCGGACTAGCTTTGAGCAAGAGACCCAGTACTTC

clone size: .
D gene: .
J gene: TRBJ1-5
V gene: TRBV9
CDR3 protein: CASSVDLSGPQHF
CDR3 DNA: TGTGCCAGCAGCGTAGATTTATCCGGTCCCCAGCATTTT

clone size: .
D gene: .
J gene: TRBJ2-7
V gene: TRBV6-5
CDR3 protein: CASSYSVGDKYEQYF
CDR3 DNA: TGTGCCAGCAGTTACTCGGTCGGGGACAAATACGAGCAGTACTTC

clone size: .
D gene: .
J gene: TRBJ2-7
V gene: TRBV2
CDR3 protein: CASSEVYEQYF
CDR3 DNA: TGTGCCAGCAGTGAGGTGTACGAGCAGTACTTC

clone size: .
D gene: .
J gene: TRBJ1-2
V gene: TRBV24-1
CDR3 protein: CATSGRANYGYTF
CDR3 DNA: TGTGCCACCAGTGGGAGGGCTAACTATGGCTACACCTTC

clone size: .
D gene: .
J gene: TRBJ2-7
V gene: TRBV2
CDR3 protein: CATKRDSSNYEQYF
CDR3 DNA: TGTGCCACCAAAAGGGACTCATCGAACTACGAGCAGTACTTC

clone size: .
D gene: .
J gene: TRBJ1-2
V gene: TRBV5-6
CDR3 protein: CASSLGTGYGYTF
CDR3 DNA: TGTGCCAGCAGCTTGGGGACGGGCTATGGCTACACCTTC

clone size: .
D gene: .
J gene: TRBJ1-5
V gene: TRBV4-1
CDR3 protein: CASSQEIVYSNQPQHF
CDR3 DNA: TGCGCCAGCAGCCAAGAAATTGTTTATAGCAATCAGCCCCAGCATTTT

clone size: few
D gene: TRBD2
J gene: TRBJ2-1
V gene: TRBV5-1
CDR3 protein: CASSFQVRGLGAGEQFF
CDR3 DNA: TGCGCCAGCAGCTTCCAGGTTAGGGGACTAGGGGCCGGTGAGCAGTTCTTC

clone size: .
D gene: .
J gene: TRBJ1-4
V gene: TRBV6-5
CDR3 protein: CASRSEGSTNEKLFF
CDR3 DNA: TGTGCCAGCAGAAGCGAAGGGTCAACTAATGAAAAACTGTTTTTT

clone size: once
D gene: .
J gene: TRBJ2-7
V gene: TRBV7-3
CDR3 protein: CARRGGSIRWYEQYF
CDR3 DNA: TGTGCCAGACGAGGAGGGAGTATCAGGTGGTACGAGCAGTACTTC

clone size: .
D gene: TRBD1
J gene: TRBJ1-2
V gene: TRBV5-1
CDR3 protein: CASSPRTGGAEGYTF
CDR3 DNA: TGCGCCAGCAGCCCCAGGACAGGGGGCGCGGAAGGCTACACCTTC

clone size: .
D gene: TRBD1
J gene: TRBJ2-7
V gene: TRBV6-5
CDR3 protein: CASSNRDSTYEQYF
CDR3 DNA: TGTGCCAGCAGTAACCGGGACAGTACCTACGAGCAGTACTTC

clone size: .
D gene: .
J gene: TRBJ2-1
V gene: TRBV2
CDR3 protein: CASNHPGAGSNEQFF
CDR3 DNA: TGTGCCAGCAACCATCCCGGGGCCGGTTCTAATGAGCAGTTCTTC

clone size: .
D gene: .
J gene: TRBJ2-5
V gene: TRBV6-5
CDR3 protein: CASSYSPSAETQYF
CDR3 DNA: TGTGCCAGCAGTTACTCGCCTAGCGCCGAGACCCAGTACTTC

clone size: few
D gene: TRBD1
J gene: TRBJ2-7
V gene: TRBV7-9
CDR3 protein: CASSTPGQGAYEQYF
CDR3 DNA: TGTGCCAGCAGCACTCCGGGACAGGGTGCCTACGAGCAGTACTTC

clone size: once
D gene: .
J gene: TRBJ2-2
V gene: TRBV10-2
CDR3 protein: CASSSSGLITGELFF
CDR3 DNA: TGCGCCAGCAGTAGCTCGGGACTCATCACCGGGGAGCTGTTTTTT

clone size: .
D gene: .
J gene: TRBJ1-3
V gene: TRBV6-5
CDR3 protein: CASTSFGVTGNTIYF
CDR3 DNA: TGTGCCAGTACCTCGTTCGGGGTAACTGGAAACACCATATATTTT

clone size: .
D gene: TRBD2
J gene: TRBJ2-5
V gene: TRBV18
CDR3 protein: CASSTSGGAQETQYF
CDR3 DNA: TGTGCCAGCTCAACTAGCGGGGGGGCTCAGGAGACCCAGTACTTC

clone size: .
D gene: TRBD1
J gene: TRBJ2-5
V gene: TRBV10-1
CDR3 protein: CAILQGARETQYF
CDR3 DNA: TGCGCCATCCTACAGGGGGCCCGGGAGACCCAGTACTTC

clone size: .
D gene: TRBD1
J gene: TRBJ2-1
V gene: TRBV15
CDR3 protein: CATSWGTGNYNEQFF
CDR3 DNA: TGTGCCACCAGTTGGGGGACAGGGAACTACAATGAGCAGTTCTTC

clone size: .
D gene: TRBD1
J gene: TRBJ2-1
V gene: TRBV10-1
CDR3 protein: CASSEGTVSSYNEQFF
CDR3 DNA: TGCGCCAGCAGTGAGGGGACAGTCAGCTCCTACAATGAGCAGTTCTTC

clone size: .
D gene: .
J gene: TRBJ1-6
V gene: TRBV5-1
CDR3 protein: CASSLEPVPSPLHF
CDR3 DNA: TGCGCCAGCAGCTTGGAGCCAGTCCCTTCACCCCTCCACTTT

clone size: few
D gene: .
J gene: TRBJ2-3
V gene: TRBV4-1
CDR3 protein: CASSPTTGNTDTQYF
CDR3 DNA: TGCGCCAGCAGTCCAACGACGGGGAACACAGATACGCAGTATTTT

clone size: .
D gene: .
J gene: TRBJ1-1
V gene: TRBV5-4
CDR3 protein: CASSPHREGGAFF
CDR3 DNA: TGTGCCAGCAGCCCCCACAGGGAAGGAGGAGCTTTCTTT

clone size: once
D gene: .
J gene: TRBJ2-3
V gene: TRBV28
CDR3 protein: CASRQLGGLIGDTQYF
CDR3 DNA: TGTGCCAGCAGGCAGTTAGGGGGACTAATTGGAGATACGCAGTATTTT

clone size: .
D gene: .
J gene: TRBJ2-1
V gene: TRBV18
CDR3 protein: CASSPPKSHNEQFF
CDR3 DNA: TGTGCCAGCTCACCACCAAAAAGCCACAATGAGCAGTTCTTC

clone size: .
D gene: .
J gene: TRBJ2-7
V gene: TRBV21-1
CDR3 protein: CASSSRLAGVSEQYF
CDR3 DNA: TGTGCCAGCAGCTCCCGGCTAGCGGGAGTATCCGAGCAGTACTTC

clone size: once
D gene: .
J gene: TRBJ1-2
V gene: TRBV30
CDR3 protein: CAWNPGPGYTF
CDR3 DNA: TGTGCCTGGAATCCGGGACCTGGCTACACCTTC

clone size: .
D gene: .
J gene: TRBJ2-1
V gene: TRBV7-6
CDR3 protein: CASSLFWTTDYNEQFF
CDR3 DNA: TGTGCCAGCAGCTTATTTTGGACTACAGACTACAATGAGCAGTTCTTC

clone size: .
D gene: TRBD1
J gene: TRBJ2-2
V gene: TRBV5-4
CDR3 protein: CASSLWGQGRLGELFF
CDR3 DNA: TGTGCCAGCAGCTTGTGGGGACAGGGGAGACTCGGGGAGCTGTTTTTT

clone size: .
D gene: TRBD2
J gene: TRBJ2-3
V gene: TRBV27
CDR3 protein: CASSLGTTPRGDTQYF
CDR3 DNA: TGTGCCAGCAGTCTCGGGACTACCCCAAGGGGAGATACGCAGTATTTT